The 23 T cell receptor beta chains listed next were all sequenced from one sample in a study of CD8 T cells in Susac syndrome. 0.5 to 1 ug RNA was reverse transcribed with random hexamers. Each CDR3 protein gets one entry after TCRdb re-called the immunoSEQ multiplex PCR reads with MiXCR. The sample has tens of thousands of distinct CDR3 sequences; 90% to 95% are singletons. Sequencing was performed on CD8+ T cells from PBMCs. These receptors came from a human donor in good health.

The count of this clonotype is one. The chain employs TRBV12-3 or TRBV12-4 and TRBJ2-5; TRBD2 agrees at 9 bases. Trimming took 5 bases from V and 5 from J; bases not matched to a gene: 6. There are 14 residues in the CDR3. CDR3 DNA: TGTGCCAGCAGTGCCCTCGGACTAGCGGAGACCCAGTACTTC. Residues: CASSALGLAETQYF.

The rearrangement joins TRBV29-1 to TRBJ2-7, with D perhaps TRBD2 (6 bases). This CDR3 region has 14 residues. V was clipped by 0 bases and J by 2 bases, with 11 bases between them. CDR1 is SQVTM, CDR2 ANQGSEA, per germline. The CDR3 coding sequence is TGCAGCGTTGAAGATGGAGGCGGGGCCTACGAGCAGTACTTC. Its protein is CSVEDGGGAYEQYF.

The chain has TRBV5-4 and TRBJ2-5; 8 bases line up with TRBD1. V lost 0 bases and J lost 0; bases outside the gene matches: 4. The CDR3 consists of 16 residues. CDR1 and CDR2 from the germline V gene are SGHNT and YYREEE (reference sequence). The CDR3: CASSLGQGAYQETQYF. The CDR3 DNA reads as TGTGCCAGCAGCTTGGGTCAGGGGGCATACCAAGAGACCCAGTACTTC.

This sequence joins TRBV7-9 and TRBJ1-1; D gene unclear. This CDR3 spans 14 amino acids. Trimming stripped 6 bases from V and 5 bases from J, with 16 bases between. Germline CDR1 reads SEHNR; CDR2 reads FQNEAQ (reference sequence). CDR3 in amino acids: CASRGVGVSTEAFF. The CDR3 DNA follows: TGTGCCAGCAGAGGCGTCGGCGTCTCGACTGAAGCTTTCTTT.

DNA of the CDR3: TGTGCCAGCAGCCACAGGGGGGGAAGAAACAATGAGCAGTTCTTC. It yields the protein CASSHRGGRNNEQFF. This rearrangement joins TRBV14 to TRBJ2-1, with D perhaps given as TRBD1 or TRBD2 (7 bases each). Germline-derived CDR1 and CDR2 are SGHDN and FVKESK. V was pared by 3 bases and J by 5 bases, with 14 bases between. There are 15 residues in the CDR3.

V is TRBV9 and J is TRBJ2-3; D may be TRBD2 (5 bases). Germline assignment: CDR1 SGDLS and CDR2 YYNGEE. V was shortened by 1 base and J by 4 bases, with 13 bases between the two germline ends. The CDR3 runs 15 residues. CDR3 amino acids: CASSVSRTGADTQYF. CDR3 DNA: TGTGCCAGCAGCGTATCAAGGACTGGCGCAGATACGCAGTATTTT.

The CDR3 DNA reads TGCAGCTGGGGAATCCGGGAGACCCAGTACTTC. It yields the protein CSWGIRETQYF. The chain uses TRBV29-1 and TRBJ2-5; D not resolved. The germline CDR1 and CDR2 sequences are SQVTM and ANQGSEA. The length of the CDR3 is 11 residues. Deletions cut 8 bases from V and 5 bases from J, with 12 bases between.

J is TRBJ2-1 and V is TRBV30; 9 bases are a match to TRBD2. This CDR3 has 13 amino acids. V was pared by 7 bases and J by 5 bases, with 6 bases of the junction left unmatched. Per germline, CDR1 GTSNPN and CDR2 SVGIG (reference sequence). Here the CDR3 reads CASLAGFNNEQFF. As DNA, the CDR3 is TGTGCCTCTCTAGCGGGATTCAACAATGAGCAGTTCTTC. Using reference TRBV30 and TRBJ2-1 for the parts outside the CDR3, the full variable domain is SQTIHQWPATLVQPVGSPLSLECTVEGTSNPNLYWYRQAAGRGLQLLFYSVGIGQISSEVPQNLSASRPQDRQFILSSKKLLLSDSGFYLCASLAGFNNEQFFGPGTRLTVL.

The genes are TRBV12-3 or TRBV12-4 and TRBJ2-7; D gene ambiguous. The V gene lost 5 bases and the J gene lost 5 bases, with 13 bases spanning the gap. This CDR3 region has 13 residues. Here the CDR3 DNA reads TGTGCCAGCAGTCCCCCGTTAGTCAACGAGCAGTACTTC. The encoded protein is CASSPPLVNEQYF.

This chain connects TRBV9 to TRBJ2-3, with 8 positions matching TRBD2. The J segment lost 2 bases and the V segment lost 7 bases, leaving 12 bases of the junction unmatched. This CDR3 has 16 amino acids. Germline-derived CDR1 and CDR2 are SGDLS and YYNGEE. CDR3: CASGLPGRGDTDTQYF. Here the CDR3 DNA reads TGTGCCAGCGGCCTTCCAGGGCGGGGGGACACAGATACGCAGTATTTT.

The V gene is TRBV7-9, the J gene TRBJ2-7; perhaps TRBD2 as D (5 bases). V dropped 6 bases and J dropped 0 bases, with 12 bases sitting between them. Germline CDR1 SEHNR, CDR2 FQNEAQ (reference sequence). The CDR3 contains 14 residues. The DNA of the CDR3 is TGTGCCAGCAGAGGAGGCGGAAGCTCCTACGAGCAGTACTTC. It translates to CASRGGGSSYEQYF.

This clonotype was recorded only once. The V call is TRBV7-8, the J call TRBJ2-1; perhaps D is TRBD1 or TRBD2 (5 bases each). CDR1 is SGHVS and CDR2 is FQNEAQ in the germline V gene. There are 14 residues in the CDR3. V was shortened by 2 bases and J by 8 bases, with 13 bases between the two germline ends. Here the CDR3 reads CASSLIGTVDEQFF. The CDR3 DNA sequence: TGTGCCAGCAGCTTAATCGGGACCGTCGATGAGCAGTTCTTC.

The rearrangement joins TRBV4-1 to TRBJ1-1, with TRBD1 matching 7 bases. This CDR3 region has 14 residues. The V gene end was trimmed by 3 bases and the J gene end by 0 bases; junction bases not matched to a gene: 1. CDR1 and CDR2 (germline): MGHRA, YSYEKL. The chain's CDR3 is CASSQGQMNTEAFF. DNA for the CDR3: TGCGCCAGCAGCCAGGGACAGATGAACACTGAAGCTTTCTTT.

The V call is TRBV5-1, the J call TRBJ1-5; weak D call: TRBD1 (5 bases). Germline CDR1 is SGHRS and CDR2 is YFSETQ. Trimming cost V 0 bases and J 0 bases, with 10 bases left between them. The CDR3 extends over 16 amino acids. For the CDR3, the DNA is TGCGCCAGCAGCTTGGCAGGGCCTTATAGCAATCAGCCCCAGCATTTT. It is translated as CASSLAGPYSNQPQHF.

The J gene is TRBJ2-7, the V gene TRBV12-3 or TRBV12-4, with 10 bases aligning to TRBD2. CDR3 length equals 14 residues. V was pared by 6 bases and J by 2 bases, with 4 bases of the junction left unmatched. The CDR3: CASSTSGEAYEQYF. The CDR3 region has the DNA TGTGCCAGCAGCACTAGCGGGGAAGCCTACGAGCAGTACTTC.

CDR3 protein: CASRPRGGPNQFF. For the CDR3, the DNA is TGTGCCAGCAGGCCGAGGGGCGGCCCCAATCAGTTCTTC. This chain links TRBV7-9 with TRBJ2-1; D may match TRBD1 or TRBD2 (5 bases each). Between the trimmed V and J ends, which lost 6 bases and 13 bases, there was a span of 19 bases. The CDR3 length is 13 residues. Looked up from germline, CDR1 is SEHNR and CDR2 is FQNEAQ (reference sequence).

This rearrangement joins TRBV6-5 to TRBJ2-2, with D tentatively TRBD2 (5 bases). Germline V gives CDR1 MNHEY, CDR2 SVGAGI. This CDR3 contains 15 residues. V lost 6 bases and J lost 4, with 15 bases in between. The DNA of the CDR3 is TGTGCCAGCAGACTAGAGAGGTACCTCACCGGGGAGCTGTTTTTT. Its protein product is CASRLERYLTGELFF.

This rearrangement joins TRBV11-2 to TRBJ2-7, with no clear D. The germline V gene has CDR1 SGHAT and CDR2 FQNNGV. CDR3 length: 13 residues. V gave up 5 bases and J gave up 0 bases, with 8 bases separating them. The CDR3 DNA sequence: TGTGCCAGCAGCCCGGGCCTCTCCTACGAGCAGTACGTC. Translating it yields CASSPGLSYEQYV.

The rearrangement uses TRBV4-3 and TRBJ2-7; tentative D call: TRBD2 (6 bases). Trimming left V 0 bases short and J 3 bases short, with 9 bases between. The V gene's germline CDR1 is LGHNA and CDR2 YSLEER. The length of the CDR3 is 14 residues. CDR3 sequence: CASSQDTGVYEQYF. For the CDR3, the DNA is TGCGCCAGCAGCCAAGACACGGGGGTCTACGAGCAGTACTTC.

The CDR3 DNA reads as TGTGCCAGCAGTTCATCCTCGGACAGGGCGTGGACTGAAGCTTTCTTT. Protein: CASSSSSDRAWTEAFF. This chain connects TRBV27 to TRBJ1-1, with 8 bases that match TRBD1. Losses at the gene ends were 4 bases for V and 5 bases for J; bases not matched to a gene: 12. The germline V gene has CDR1 MNHEY and CDR2 SMNVEV (reference sequence). The CDR3 has 16 residues.

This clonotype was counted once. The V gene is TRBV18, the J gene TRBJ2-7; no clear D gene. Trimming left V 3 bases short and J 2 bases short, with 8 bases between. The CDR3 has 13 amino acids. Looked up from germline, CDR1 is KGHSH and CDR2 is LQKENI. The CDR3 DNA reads TGTGCCAGCTCACCCCGTGCTACCTACGAGCAGTACTTC. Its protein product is CASSPRATYEQYF.

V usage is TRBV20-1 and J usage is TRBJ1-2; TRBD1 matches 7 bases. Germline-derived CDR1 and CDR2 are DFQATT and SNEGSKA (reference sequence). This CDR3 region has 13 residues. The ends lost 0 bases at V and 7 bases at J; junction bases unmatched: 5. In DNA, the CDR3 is TGCAGTGCTAGAGAGTGGCAGGGGGGTGGCTACACCTTC. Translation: CSAREWQGGGYTF.

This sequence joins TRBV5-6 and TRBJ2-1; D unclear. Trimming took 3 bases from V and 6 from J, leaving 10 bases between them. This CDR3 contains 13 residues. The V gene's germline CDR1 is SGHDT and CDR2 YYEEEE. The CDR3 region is CASSWVSPNEQFF. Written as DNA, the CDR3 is TGTGCCAGCAGCTGGGTGAGCCCCAATGAGCAGTTCTTC.